The 14 T cell receptor beta chains listed next were all sequenced from one sample in a study of CD8 T cells in ankylosing spondylitis. TCRdb fed the 5' RACE reads into MiXCR, producing one record per CDR3 protein. In the table there are about 110,000 distinct CDR3 sequences, under 30% of which are singletons. Sequenced material: synovial fluid, either unsorted or a sorted T cell fraction (not recorded which). The receptor set was obtained from a male donor with ankylosing spondylitis.

The rearrangement uses TRBV3-1 and TRBJ2-1, with 7 bases that match TRBD1. The V and J ends lost 6 bases and 4 bases, in that order; junction bases with no gene match: 6. CDR1 LGHDT and CDR2 YNNKEL come from the germline V gene (reference sequence). The CDR3 runs to 14 residues. The CDR3 nucleotides read TGTGCCAGCAGAACAGGGGAGCGATACAATGAGCAGTTCTTC. Protein: CASRTGERYNEQFF.

This clonotype appeared many times. V and J are TRBV5-1 and TRBJ2-7; unclear D gene. Trimming left V 5 bases short and J 3 bases short, with 15 bases between. The CDR3 is made up of 14 amino acids. CDR1 is SGHRS, CDR2 YFSETQ, per germline. CDR3 nucleotide sequence: TGCGCCAGCAGTACTCCAGGCTCTCTCTACGAGCAGTACTTC. Protein sequence: CASSTPGSLYEQYF. Full variable domain (remainder filled in from reference TRBV5-1 and TRBJ2-7): KAGVTQTPRYLIKTRGQQVTLSCSPISGHRSVSWYQQTPGQGLQFLFEYFSETQRNKGNFPGRFSGRQFSNSRSEMNVSTLELGDSALYLCASSTPGSLYEQYFGPGTRLTVT.

The chain joins TRBV16 to TRBJ1-5; D gene unclear. The CDR3 has 14 amino acids. CDR1 and CDR2 (germline): KGHSY, FQNENV. Trimming cost V 5 bases and J 2 bases, with 10 bases left between them. CDR3 DNA sequence: TGTGCCAGCAGCGAGGGTCGGGGCAATCAGCCCCAGCATTTT. Amino acid sequence: CASSEGRGNQPQHF.

The sample holds one count of this clonotype. This rearrangement joins TRBV6-2 or TRBV6-3 to TRBJ1-5; the D gene is possibly TRBD1 (6 bases). The length of the CDR3 is 13 residues. Germline V gene sequence: CDR1 MNHEY, CDR2 SVGEGT. The V end was cut by 7 bases, the J end by 0 bases, with 7 bases between. CDR3 nucleotide sequence: TGTGCCAGCAACAGGGATAGCAATCAGCCCCAGCATTTT. Its protein product is CASNRDSNQPQHF.

In its sample, this clonotype was seen a few times. The J gene is TRBJ2-1, the V gene TRBV3-1; perhaps TRBD2 as D (6 bases). CDR3 length: 14 residues. Trimming stripped 6 bases from V and 7 bases from J, with 16 bases between. CDR1 LGHDT and CDR2 YNNKEL come from the germline V gene (reference sequence). The CDR3 loop is CASRKSGVPNEQFF. DNA for the CDR3: TGTGCCAGCAGGAAGTCGGGGGTACCGAATGAGCAGTTCTTC.

V is TRBV7-2 and J is TRBJ2-1; 9 positions match TRBD2. Germline lookup yields CDR1 SGHTA and CDR2 FQGNSA. This CDR3 is built from 14 residues. With V trimmed by 6 bases and J by 7 bases, 7 bases remained unmatched. The CDR3 nucleotides read TGTGCCAGCAGGGCTAGCGGGAATTGGAATGAGCAGTTCTTC. Amino acids: CASRASGNWNEQFF.

V usage is TRBV6-2 or TRBV6-3 and J usage is TRBJ2-3; 9 bases are shared with TRBD2. CDR1 and CDR2 from the germline V gene are MNHEY and SVGEGT. V dropped 2 bases and J dropped 5; count of bases not matched to a gene: 8. The CDR3 covers 16 residues. The CDR3 DNA sequence: TGTGCCAGCAGTTACGAAGAGCGGGAGGTGATAGATACGCAGTATTTT. Its translation: CASSYEEREVIDTQYF.

In this sample, this clonotype turned up a few times. The chain recombines TRBV20-1 with TRBJ2-7; D not resolved. Per the germline V gene, CDR1 is DFQATT and CDR2 is SNEGSKA (reference sequence). Trimming took off 1 base at V and 3 bases at J, with 7 bases between the two ends. The CDR3 has 12 residues. The CDR3 protein is CSARVGGYEQYF. Written as DNA, the CDR3 is TGCAGTGCTAGAGTCGGTGGCTACGAGCAGTACTTC.

In its sample, this clonotype was seen a few times. The rearrangement uses TRBV5-1 and TRBJ1-1; D is uncertain. V lost 2 bases to trimming and J lost 0 bases, with 8 bases between them. The CDR3 runs 14 residues. The germline gives CDR1 SGHRS, CDR2 YFSETQ. CDR3 amino acids: CASSFSSLNTEAFF. The DNA for the CDR3 is TGCGCCAGCAGCTTTTCGTCCCTGAACACTGAAGCTTTCTTT.

This chain joins TRBV12-3 or TRBV12-4 and TRBJ2-1; 12 nucleotides line up with TRBD2. V lost 3 bases and J lost 6; bases outside the gene matches: 3. This CDR3 comprises 15 residues. CDR3 sequence: CASSFLAGGANEQFF. The CDR3 DNA reads TGTGCCAGCAGTTTCCTAGCGGGAGGGGCCAATGAGCAGTTCTTC.

The chain has TRBV5-1 and TRBJ2-1; 7 nucleotides line up with TRBD2. Losses at the gene ends were 1 base for V and 6 bases for J; bases not matched to a gene: 10. Germline V gene data show CDR1 as SGHRS and CDR2 as YFSETQ. The CDR3 consists of 16 residues. The CDR3 coding sequence is TGCGCCAGCAGCTTGACTCACGGACTAGGGGCCAATGAGCAGTTCTTC. It translates to CASSLTHGLGANEQFF.

In this sample, this clonotype turned up a few times. This chain links TRBV5-5 with TRBJ1-5; TRBD1 matches at 7 bases. The germline gives CDR1 SGHKS, CDR2 YYEKEE (reference sequence). Germline trimming cut 0 bases from V and 7 bases from J; bases unmatched to any gene: 13. CDR3 length: 17 amino acids. The CDR3: CASSLDFGTVGGQPQHF. CDR3 DNA: TGTGCCAGCAGCTTGGACTTCGGGACAGTGGGTGGCCAGCCCCAGCATTTT.

This clonotype was counted at least ten times. The gene calls are TRBV27 and TRBJ2-5, with D tentatively TRBD1 (7 bases). Germline loops: CDR1 MNHEY, CDR2 SMNVEV (reference sequence). Trimming removed 7 bases from V and 4 bases from J, with 16 bases in between. The CDR3 runs to 14 residues. The CDR3 reads CASTEAGGRETQYF. The CDR3 region has the DNA TGTGCCAGCACCGAGGCAGGGGGGAGAGAGACCCAGTACTTC.

The sample holds a few counts of this clonotype. This sequence joins TRBV24-1 and TRBJ2-5, with 12 bases matching TRBD2. The CDR3 sequence is 15 residues long. Germline V gene sequence: CDR1 KGHDR, CDR2 SFDVKD. Trimming at V came to 7 bases and at J to 6 bases, leaving 8 bases not matched to a gene. The CDR3: CATSLAGGPEKTQYF. Here the CDR3 DNA reads TGTGCCACCAGCCTAGCGGGAGGGCCGGAAAAGACCCAGTACTTC.